This TCR beta chain was obtained from a study of cytomegalovirus exposure and HLA in healthy donors. The study ran its PCR with 60 Vbeta and 13 Jbeta primers. Sequencing used immunoSEQ multiplex PCR; TCRdb keeps in-frame clones, though not all of them. The sample consists of approximately 200,000 clones, about 83% of them appearing once. As concerns this clone: Its specificity is not known.

General study results and limits: In a later analysis, productive TCRs from donors in an Asian-associated ancestry cluster reportedly carried fewer N-insertions than the cohort mean. TCR beta sequences reportedly predicted most subjects' HLA-A and HLA-B alleles accurately.

This CDR3 region has 15 residues. J was trimmed by 0 bases and V by 2 bases; bases with no gene match: 5. Germline loops: CDR1 SGHRS, CDR2 YFSETQ. V usage is TRBV5-1 and J usage is TRBJ2-7; 7 bases fit TRBD2. Sequenced: PBMCs. The TCR was taken from a girl aged 5 to 17 in good health and CMV-seronegative. CDR3: CASSFSGPNSYEQYF. The CDR3 nucleotides are TGCGCCAGCAGCTTTAGCGGGCCGAACTCCTACGAGCAGTACTTC.